This entry describes one T cell receptor beta chain. The antigen is undetermined. This CDR3 comprises 18 residues. Germline-derived CDR1 and CDR2 are LNHDA and SQIVND (reference sequence). The data are from a study of OX40 agonist ivuxolimab in advanced cancers. Study summary: The dose-escalation cohort had hepatocellular carcinoma, melanoma, renal cell or head and neck cancer. Checkpoint inhibitors had been given previously to roughly 40% of patients. Overall study results and limits: Among the lowest levels of clonal expansion were found in partial responders at 0.1-3.0 mg/kg.

Some clones are missing from TCRdb's copy, which holds only in-frame ones; the method was immunoSEQ multiplex PCR. The sample holds 73,000 or so clones, roughly 86% seen once. This specimen was CD4+ or CD8+ T cells sorted from blood, taken in a trial of the OX40 agonist ivuxolimab. The receptor's source is an adult with an advanced solid tumor such as melanoma, head and neck, liver or kidney cancer. The chain combines TRBV19 with TRBJ2-5; 14 bases map to TRBD2. The last part of the DNA fits TRBJ2-7 better; the J call may be wrong. The CDR3 reads CASSITGLAGVRTFEQYF. The DNA for the CDR3 is TGTGCCAGTAGTATAACGGGACTAGCGGGAGTTAGAACGTTCGAGCAGTACTTC.